The following is a TCR beta chain sequence with its context. As processed by the authors: Nucleated cell number was recorded as an estimate derived from reference gene primer amplification. Some clones are missing from TCRdb's copy, which holds only in-frame ones; the method was immunoSEQ multiplex PCR. Clone size and the V and J calls come from that table; the DNA yielded D and trimming. The sample comprises approximately 380,000 clones, approximately 89% of which are singletons, and about 0.9% rests with the top ten. The record originates from a study of blood T cell repertoires in COVID-19. About the research overall: Nucleic acid was either cDNA or gDNA, and it came from T cells, B-cell-depleted T cells, or PBMCs.

CDR1 SGHRS and CDR2 YFSETQ come from the germline V gene. The V end was cut by 3 bases, the J end by 5 bases, with 20 bases between. The CDR3 extends over 17 amino acids. Clinical histories supplied by participants themselves formed the basis of cohort assignment. Individuals in the exposed group had encountered a COVID-19 case within 2 weeks preceding study entry. Sequenced: PBMCs or T cells enriched from blood (not recorded which). This sequence joins TRBV5-1 and TRBJ2-2, with D possibly being TRBD2 (6 bases). This TCR was sampled from a woman aged 40 to 55 who had been exposed to COVID-19. The CDR3 reads CASSSGLVEGRTGELFF. In DNA form, the CDR3 reads TGCGCCAGCAGCTCTGGTTTGGTGGAGGGGCGGACCGGGGAGCTGTTTTTT.